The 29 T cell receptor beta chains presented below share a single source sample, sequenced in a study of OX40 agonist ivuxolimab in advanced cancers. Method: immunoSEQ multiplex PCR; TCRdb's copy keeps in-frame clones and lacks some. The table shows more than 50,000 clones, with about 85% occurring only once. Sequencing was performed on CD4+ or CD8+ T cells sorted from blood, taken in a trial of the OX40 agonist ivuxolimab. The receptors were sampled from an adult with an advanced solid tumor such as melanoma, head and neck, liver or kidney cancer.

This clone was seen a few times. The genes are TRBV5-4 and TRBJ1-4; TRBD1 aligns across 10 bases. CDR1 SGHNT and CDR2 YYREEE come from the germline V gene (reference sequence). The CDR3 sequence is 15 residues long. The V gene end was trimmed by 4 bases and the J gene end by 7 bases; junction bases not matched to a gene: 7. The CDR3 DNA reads TGTGCCAGCAGCCCGCGGGACAGGGGTGTTGAAAAACTGTTTTTT. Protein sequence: CASSPRDRGVEKLFF.

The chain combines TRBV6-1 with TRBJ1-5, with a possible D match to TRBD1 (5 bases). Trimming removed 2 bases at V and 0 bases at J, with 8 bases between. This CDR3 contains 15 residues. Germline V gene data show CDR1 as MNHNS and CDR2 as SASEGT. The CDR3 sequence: CASSELDSSNQPQHF. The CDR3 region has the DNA TGTGCCAGCAGTGAACTTGACAGTAGCAATCAGCCCCAGCATTTT.

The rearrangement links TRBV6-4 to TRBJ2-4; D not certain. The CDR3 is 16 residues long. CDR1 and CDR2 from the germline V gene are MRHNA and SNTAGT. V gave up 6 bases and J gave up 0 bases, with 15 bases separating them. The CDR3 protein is CASSDTEILAKNIQYF. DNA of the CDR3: TGTGCCAGCAGCGACACGGAAATTCTAGCCAAAAACATTCAGTACTTC.

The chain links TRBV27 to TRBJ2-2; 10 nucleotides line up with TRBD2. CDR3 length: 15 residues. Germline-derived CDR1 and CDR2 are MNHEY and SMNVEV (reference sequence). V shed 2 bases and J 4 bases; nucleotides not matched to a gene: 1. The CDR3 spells CASSLLAGVTGELFF. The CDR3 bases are TGTGCCAGCAGTTTACTAGCGGGAGTCACCGGGGAGCTGTTTTTT.

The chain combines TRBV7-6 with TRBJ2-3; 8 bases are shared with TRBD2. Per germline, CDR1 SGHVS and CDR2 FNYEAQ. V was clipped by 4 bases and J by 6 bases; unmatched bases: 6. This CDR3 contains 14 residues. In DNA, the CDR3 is TGTGCCAGCAGCTCCATAGCGGGATCGGATACGCAGTATTTT. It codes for CASSSIAGSDTQYF.

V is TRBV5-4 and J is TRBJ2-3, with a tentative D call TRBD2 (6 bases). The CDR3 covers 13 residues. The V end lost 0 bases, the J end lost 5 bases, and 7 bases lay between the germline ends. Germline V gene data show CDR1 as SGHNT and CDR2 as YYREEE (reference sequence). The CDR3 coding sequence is TGTGCCAGCAGCTTGGGCGGGAAAGATACGCAGTATTTT. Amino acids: CASSLGGKDTQYF.

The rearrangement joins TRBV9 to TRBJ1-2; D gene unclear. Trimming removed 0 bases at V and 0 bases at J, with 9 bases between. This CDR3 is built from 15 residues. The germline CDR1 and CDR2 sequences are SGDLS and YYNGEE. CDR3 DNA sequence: TGTGCCAGCAGCGTAGGGACCTCTTCTAACTATGGCTACACCTTC. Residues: CASSVGTSSNYGYTF.

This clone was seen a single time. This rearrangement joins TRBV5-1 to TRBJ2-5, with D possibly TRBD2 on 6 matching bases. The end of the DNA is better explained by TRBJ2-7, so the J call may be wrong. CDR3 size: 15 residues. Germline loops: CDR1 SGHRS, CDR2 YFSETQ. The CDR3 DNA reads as TGCGCCAGCAGCACAGGAGGGGCAGGCTCCTACGAGCAGTACTTC. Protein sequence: CASSTGGAGSYEQYF.

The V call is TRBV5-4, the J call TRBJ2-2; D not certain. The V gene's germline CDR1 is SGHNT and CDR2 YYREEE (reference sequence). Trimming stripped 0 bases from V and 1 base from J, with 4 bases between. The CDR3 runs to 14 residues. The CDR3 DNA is TGTGCCAGCAGCTTGGGAGAGAACACCGGGGAGCTGTTTTTT. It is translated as CASSLGENTGELFF.

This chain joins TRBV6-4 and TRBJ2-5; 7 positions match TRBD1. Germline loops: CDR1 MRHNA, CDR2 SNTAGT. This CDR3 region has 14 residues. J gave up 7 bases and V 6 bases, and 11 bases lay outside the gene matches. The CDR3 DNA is TGTGCCAGCAGGACGGACAGGACGACCGGGACCCAGTACTTC. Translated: CASRTDRTTGTQYF.

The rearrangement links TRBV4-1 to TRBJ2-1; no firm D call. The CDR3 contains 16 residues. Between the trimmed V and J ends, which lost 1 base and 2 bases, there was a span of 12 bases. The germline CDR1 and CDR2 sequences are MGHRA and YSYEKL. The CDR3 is CASSQGHTHPYNEQFF. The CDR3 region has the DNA TGCGCCAGCAGCCAAGGTCATACTCACCCCTACAATGAGCAGTTCTTC.

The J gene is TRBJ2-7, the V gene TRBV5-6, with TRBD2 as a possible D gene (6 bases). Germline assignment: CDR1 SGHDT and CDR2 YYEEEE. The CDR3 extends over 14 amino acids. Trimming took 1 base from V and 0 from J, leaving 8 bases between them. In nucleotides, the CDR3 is TGTGCCAGCAGCTTGTCGGGAGTCTCCTACGAGCAGTACTTC. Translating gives CASSLSGVSYEQYF.

In DNA, the CDR3 is TGTGCCAGTAGTATCTCGGAGGGCCACTTGAATGAGCAGTTCTTC. This gives the protein CASSISEGHLNEQFF. V and J are TRBV19 and TRBJ2-1; maybe TRBD2 (6 bases). Trimming took off 3 bases at V and 7 bases at J, with 16 bases between the two ends. Germline V gives CDR1 LNHDA, CDR2 SQIVND (reference sequence). The CDR3 consists of 15 residues.

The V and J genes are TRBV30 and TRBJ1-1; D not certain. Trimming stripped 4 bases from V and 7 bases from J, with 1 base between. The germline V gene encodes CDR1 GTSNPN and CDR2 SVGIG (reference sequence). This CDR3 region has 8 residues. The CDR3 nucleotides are TGTGCCTGGAATGAAGCTTTCTTT. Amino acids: CAWNEAFF. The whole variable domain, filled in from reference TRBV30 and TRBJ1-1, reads SQTIHQWPATLVQPVGSPLSLECTVEGTSNPNLYWYRQAAGRGLQLLFYSVGIGQISSEVPQNLSASRPQDRQFILSSKKLLLSDSGFYLCAWNEAFFGQGTRLTVV.

This CDR3 reads CASSEASGPYGYTF. As DNA, the CDR3 is TGTGCCAGCAGTGAAGCCTCAGGGCCCTATGGCTACACCTTC. V is TRBV2 and J is TRBJ1-2, with TRBD1 as a possible D gene (5 bases). V lost 0 bases, J lost 4 bases, and 9 bases lay in between. The CDR3 totals 14 residues. Germline V gene sequence: CDR1 SNHLY, CDR2 FYNNEI.

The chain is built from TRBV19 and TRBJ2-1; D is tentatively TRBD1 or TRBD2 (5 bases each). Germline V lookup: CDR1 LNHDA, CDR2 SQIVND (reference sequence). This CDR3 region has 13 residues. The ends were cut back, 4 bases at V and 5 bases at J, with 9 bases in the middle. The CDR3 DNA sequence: TGTGCCAGTAGTAGGGGGTCAAACAATGAGCAGTTCTTC. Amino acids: CASSRGSNNEQFF.

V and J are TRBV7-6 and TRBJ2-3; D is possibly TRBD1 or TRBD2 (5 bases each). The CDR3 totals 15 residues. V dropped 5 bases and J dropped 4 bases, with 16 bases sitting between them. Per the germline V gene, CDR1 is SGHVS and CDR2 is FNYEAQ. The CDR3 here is CASSPGAEGPDTQYF. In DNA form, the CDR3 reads TGTGCCAGCAGCCCCGGGGCTGAAGGGCCAGATACGCAGTATTTT. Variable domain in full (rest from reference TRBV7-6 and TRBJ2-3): GAGVSQSPRYKVTKRGQDVALRCDPISGHVSLYWYRQALGQGPEFLTYFNYEAQQDKSGLPNDRFSAERPEGSISTLTIQRTEQRDSAMYRCASSPGAEGPDTQYFGPGTRLTVL.

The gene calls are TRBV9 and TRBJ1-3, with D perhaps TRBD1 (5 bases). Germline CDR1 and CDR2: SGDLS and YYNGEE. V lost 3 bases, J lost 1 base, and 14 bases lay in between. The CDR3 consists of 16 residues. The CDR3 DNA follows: TGTGCCAGCAGCGCACTACCCAGGGAGTCTGGAAACACCATATATTTT. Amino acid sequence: CASSALPRESGNTIYF.

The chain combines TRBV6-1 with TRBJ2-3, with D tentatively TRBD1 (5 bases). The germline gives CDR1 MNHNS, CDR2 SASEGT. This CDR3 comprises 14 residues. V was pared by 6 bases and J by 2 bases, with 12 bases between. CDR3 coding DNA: TGTGCCAGCAGCTTGGGGCAGTCCACAGATACGCAGTATTTT. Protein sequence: CASSLGQSTDTQYF.

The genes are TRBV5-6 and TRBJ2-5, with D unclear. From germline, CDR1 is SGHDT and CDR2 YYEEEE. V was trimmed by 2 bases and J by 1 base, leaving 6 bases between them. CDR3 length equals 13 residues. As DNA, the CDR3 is TGTGCCAGCAGCTTTAGGACCCAAGAGACCCAGTACTTC. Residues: CASSFRTQETQYF.

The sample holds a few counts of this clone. This chain's CDR3 is CASSLTGGDIQYF. The CDR3 nucleotides read TGTGCCAGCAGCCTGACAGGGGGTGACATTCAGTACTTC. This chain links TRBV2 with TRBJ2-4, with TRBD1 matching 9 bases. The junction had 5 bases not matched to a gene; V was cut back by 6 bases and J by 8 bases. The CDR3 length is 13 residues. The germline V gene has CDR1 SNHLY and CDR2 FYNNEI.

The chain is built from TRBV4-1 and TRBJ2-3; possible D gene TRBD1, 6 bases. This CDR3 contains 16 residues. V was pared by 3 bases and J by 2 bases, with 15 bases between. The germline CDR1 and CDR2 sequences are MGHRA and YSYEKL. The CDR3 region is CASSQGTTGTTDTQYF. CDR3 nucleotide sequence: TGCGCCAGCAGCCAGGGAACTACAGGGACCACAGATACGCAGTATTTT.

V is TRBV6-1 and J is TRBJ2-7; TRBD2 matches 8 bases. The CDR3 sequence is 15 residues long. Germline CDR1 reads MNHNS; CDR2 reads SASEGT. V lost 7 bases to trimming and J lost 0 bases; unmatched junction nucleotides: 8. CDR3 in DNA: TGTGCCAGCAATGGAGCGGGAGAGAGCTCCTACGAGCAGTACTTC. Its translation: CASNGAGESSYEQYF.

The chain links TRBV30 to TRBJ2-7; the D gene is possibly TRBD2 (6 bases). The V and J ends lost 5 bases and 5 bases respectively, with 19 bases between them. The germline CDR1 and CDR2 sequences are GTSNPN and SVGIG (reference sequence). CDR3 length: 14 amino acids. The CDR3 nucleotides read TGTGCCTGGGAGGTGGCGGGACTGAACGACGAGCAGTACTTC. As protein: CAWEVAGLNDEQYF.

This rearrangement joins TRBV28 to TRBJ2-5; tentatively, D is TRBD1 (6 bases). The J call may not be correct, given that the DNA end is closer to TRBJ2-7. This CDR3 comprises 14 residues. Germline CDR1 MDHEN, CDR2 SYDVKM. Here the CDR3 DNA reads TGTGCCAGCAGTTCGCCGGACAGTGCCTACGAGCAGTACTTC. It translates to CASSSPDSAYEQYF.

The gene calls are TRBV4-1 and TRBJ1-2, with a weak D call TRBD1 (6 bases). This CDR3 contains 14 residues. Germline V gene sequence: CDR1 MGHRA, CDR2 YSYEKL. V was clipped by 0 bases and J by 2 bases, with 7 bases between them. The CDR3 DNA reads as TGCGCCAGCAGCCAAGAGAGGGGGAACTATGGCTACACCTTC. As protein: CASSQERGNYGYTF.

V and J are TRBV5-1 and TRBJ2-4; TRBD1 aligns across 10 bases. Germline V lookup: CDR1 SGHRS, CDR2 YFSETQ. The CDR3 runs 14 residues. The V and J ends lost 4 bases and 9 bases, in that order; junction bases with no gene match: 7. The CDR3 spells CASSGDRGSSIQYF. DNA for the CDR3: TGCGCCAGCAGCGGGGACAGGGGCTCTAGCATTCAGTACTTC.

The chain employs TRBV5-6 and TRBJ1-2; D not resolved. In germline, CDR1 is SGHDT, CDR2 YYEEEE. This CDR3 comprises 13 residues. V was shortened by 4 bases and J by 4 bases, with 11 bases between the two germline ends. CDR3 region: CASSVGSPYGYTF. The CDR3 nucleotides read TGTGCCAGCAGCGTCGGCTCCCCCTATGGCTACACCTTC.

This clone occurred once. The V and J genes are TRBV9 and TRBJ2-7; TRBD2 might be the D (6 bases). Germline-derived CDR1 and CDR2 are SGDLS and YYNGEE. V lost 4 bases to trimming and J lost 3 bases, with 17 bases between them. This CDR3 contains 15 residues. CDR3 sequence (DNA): TGTGCCAGCAGCCCAGCTGATCGGGAGTACTACGAGCAGTACTTC. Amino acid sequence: CASSPADREYYEQYF.